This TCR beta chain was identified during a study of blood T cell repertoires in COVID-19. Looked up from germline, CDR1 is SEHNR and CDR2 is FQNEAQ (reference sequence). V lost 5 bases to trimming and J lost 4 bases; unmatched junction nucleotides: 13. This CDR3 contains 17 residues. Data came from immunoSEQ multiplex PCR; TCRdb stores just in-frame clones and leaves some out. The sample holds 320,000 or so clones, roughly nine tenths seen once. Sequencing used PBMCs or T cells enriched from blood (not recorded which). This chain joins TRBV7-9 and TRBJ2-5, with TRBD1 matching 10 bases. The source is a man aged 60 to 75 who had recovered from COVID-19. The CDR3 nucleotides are TGTGCCAGCAGCGCAAATTCCGGGACAGGGGTCGGAGAGACCCAGTACTTC. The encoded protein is CASSANSGTGVGETQYF. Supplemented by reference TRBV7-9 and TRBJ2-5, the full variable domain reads DTGVSQNPRHKITKRGQNVTFRCDPISEHNRLYWYRQTLGQGPEFLTYFQNEAQLEKSRLLSDRFSAERPKGSFSTLEIQRTEQGDSAMYLCASSANSGTGVGETQYFGPGTRLLVL.